One and the same sample provided the 21 T cell receptor beta chains below, sequenced in a study of blood T cell repertoires in COVID-19. This table comes from immunoSEQ multiplex PCR, and its TCRdb copy is limited to in-frame clones, with some not included. The sample consists of roughly 140,000 clones, about 82% of them appearing once. Sequenced: peripheral blood. These receptors came from a woman aged 40 to 55 with active or convalescent COVID-19.

This sequence joins TRBV6-1 and TRBJ2-3; D remains unclear. This CDR3 region has 13 residues. The germline CDR1 and CDR2 sequences are MNHNS and SASEGT. Trimming removed 2 bases from V and 12 bases from J, with 15 bases in between. The chain's CDR3 is CASSEFWSLPQYF. CDR3 DNA sequence: TGTGCCAGCAGTGAATTTTGGAGCTTACCCCAGTATTTT.

The chain recombines TRBV28 with TRBJ1-2; D is unclear. Germline lookup yields CDR1 MDHEN and CDR2 SYDVKM. The ends were cut back, 5 bases at V and 8 bases at J, with 18 bases in the middle. This CDR3 has 14 residues. The CDR3 reads CASSPDRASEGYTF. The CDR3, as DNA: TGTGCCAGCAGTCCCGACCGTGCCTCGGAGGGCTACACCTTC.

Comment on this clone: The same CDR3 also results from other DNA sequences found in this sample. V gene TRBV6-5 combines with J gene TRBJ1-5, with 11 bases aligning to TRBD1. The CDR3 loop spans 14 amino acids. Germline V CDR1 and CDR2: MNHEY, SVGAGI. J was trimmed by 7 bases and V by 5 bases; bases with no gene match: 4. This chain's CDR3 is CASSRDRGNQPQHF. The CDR3 DNA is TGTGCCAGCAGTCGGGACAGGGGGAACCAGCCCCAGCATTTT.

The J gene is TRBJ1-2, the V gene TRBV5-1, with D perhaps TRBD1 (5 bases). V lost 0 bases and J 1 base, leaving 10 bases between the germline ends. This CDR3 spans 15 amino acids. Germline-derived CDR1 and CDR2 are SGHRS and YFSETQ. DNA of the CDR3: TGCGCCAGCAGCTTGGCGGCAGGGCTTAACTATGGCTACACCTTC. Translation: CASSLAAGLNYGYTF.

CDR3 DNA sequence: TGTGCCAGCAGCGTAGACGGAGCCAATCAGCCCCAGCATTTT. Protein sequence: CASSVDGANQPQHF. The chain carries TRBV9 and TRBJ1-5; D is ambiguous. Germline V gene sequence: CDR1 SGDLS, CDR2 YYNGEE. CDR3 size: 14 residues. Trimming cost V 0 bases and J 3 bases, with 7 bases left between them.

The chain links TRBV29-1 to TRBJ1-4; TRBD1 might be the D (5 bases). This CDR3 is built from 12 residues. Trimming cost V 5 bases and J 8 bases, with 12 bases left between them. CDR1 and CDR2 (germline): SQVTM, ANQGSEA. The CDR3 loop is CSVFWEGEKLFF. The CDR3 DNA reads TGCAGCGTTTTCTGGGAGGGGGAAAAACTGTTTTTT.

This chain uses TRBV11-2 with TRBJ2-5; 8 bases are a match to TRBD1. CDR3 size: 14 residues. J lost 4 bases, V lost 6 bases, and 7 bases had no gene match. The germline CDR1 and CDR2 sequences are SGHAT and FQNNGV. CDR3: CASSPIRGRETQYF. CDR3 bases: TGTGCCAGCAGTCCTATCAGGGGGCGAGAGACCCAGTACTTC.

This chain connects TRBV2 to TRBJ1-5; 7 bases fit TRBD1. Germline CDR1 is SNHLY and CDR2 is FYNNEI. The CDR3 has 15 residues. With V trimmed by 2 bases and J by 5 bases, 6 bases remained unmatched. In DNA form, the CDR3 reads TGTGCCAGCAGTGAAATTGAGGGGGCGCATCAGCCCCAGCATTTT. It specifies CASSEIEGAHQPQHF.

V gene TRBV29-1 combines with J gene TRBJ1-5; maybe TRBD1 (5 bases). V was clipped by 4 bases and J by 2 bases, with 18 bases between them. CDR3 length: 16 amino acids. The germline CDR1 and CDR2 sequences are SQVTM and ANQGSEA. The CDR3 is CSVVFLGGIGNQPQHF. As DNA, the CDR3 is TGCAGCGTTGTCTTTCTCGGGGGGATCGGCAATCAGCCCCAGCATTTT.

The V and J genes are TRBV28 and TRBJ2-7, with 9 positions matching TRBD1. Germline values: CDR1 MDHEN, CDR2 SYDVKM. V trimming: 3 bases; J trimming: 4 bases; junction bases outside the gene matches: 10. The CDR3 loop spans 16 amino acids. Here the CDR3 DNA reads TGTGCCAGCAGTTTTAACAGGGGGCTCACGGGTTACGAGCAGTACTTC. It translates to CASSFNRGLTGYEQYF.

The chain is built from TRBV29-1 and TRBJ2-2, with D tentatively TRBD1 (5 bases). The germline V and J ends were trimmed by 5 bases and 5 bases, with 12 bases remaining between them. Per the germline V gene, CDR1 is SQVTM and CDR2 is ANQGSEA. This CDR3 region has 13 residues. CDR3 DNA sequence: TGCAGCGTTTGGGGCCTCACAACCGGGGAGCTGTTTTTT. Amino acids: CSVWGLTTGELFF.

The gene calls are TRBV10-3 and TRBJ2-1; TRBD1 agrees at 9 bases. The trim removed 0 bases at V and 2 bases at J, leaving 8 bases unmatched. Looked up from germline, CDR1 is ENHRY and CDR2 is SYGVKD. The CDR3 consists of 18 residues. The CDR3 loop is CAISESVVGQGPYNEQFF. CDR3 DNA: TGTGCCATCAGTGAGTCTGTGGTGGGACAGGGCCCCTACAATGAGCAGTTCTTC.

In DNA, the CDR3 is TGTGCCAGTAGTATCCCCGGGACCGGGGGGTCCCGCAATCAGCCCCAGCATTTT. Translated: CASSIPGTGGSRNQPQHF. The chain joins TRBV19 to TRBJ1-5, with D possibly being TRBD1 (5 bases). V shed 3 bases and J shed 2 bases, with 20 bases lying between them. The length of the CDR3 is 18 residues. Germline V gene lookup returns CDR1 LNHDA and CDR2 SQIVND (reference sequence).

The CDR3 region is CASSSARDNEKLFF. CDR3 DNA sequence: TGTGCCAGCAGCTCGGCCCGGGATAATGAAAAACTGTTTTTT. The chain joins TRBV7-9 to TRBJ1-4; D is ambiguous. The CDR3 is made up of 14 amino acids. V dropped 4 bases and J dropped 4 bases, with 10 bases sitting between them. CDR1 and CDR2 from the germline V gene are SEHNR and FQNEAQ (reference sequence). The full variable domain, its missing parts supplied by reference TRBV7-9 and TRBJ1-4, is DTGVSQNPRHKITKRGQNVTFRCDPISEHNRLYWYRQTLGQGPEFLTYFQNEAQLEKSRLLSDRFSAERPKGSFSTLEIQRTEQGDSAMYLCASSSARDNEKLFFGSGTQLSVL.

The chain recombines TRBV4-3 with TRBJ2-2, with 13 bases lining up with TRBD2. The trim removed 5 bases at V and 5 bases at J, leaving 11 bases unmatched. From germline, CDR1 is LGHNA and CDR2 YSLEER. The CDR3 covers 18 residues. For the CDR3, the DNA is TGCGCCAGCAGCGGAGAACTAGCGGGAGGGCCGGGAACCGGGGAGCTGTTTTTT. Protein: CASSGELAGGPGTGELFF.

This chain joins TRBV28 and TRBJ2-1; a possible D gene is TRBD1 (5 bases). The CDR3 consists of 16 residues. Between the trimmed V and J ends, which lost 4 bases and 5 bases, there was a span of 18 bases. Germline loops: CDR1 MDHEN, CDR2 SYDVKM. This CDR3 reads CASSSFQGLVDNEQFF. CDR3 bases: TGTGCCAGCAGTTCTTTCCAGGGCCTGGTAGACAATGAGCAGTTCTTC.

This clone was counted between two and nine times. The gene calls are TRBV5-1 and TRBJ1-6; 8 bases are a match to TRBD1. V shed 4 bases, J shed 9 bases, and the junction held 18 bases outside the gene matches. From germline, CDR1 is SGHRS and CDR2 YFSETQ. The CDR3 runs to 18 residues. The CDR3 loop is CASSPSGRQGSGPSPLHF. CDR3 in DNA: TGCGCCAGCAGCCCAAGCGGGCGACAGGGGTCGGGACCTTCACCCCTCCACTTT. The full variable domain, completed using reference TRBV5-1 and TRBJ1-6, is KAGVTQTPRYLIKTRGQQVTLSCSPISGHRSVSWYQQTPGQGLQFLFEYFSETQRNKGNFPGRFSGRQFSNSRSEMNVSTLELGDSALYLCASSPSGRQGSGPSPLHFGNGTRLTVT.

Regarding this clone: Since a much larger clone is just one base distant, this may be a read error. This chain joins TRBV28 and TRBJ2-7; 9 bases map to TRBD1. The CDR3 is 15 amino acids. Trimming at V came to 6 bases and at J to 3 bases, leaving 9 bases not matched to a gene. CDR1 and CDR2 from the germline V gene are MDHEN and SYDVKM. CDR3 protein: CASSPGGQGYYEQYF. DNA for the CDR3: TGTGCCAGCAGCCCAGGGGGACAGGGCTACTACGAGCAGTACTTC.

The chain uses TRBV6-7 and TRBJ2-3; D perhaps matches TRBD1 (6 bases). TRBV6-7 is marked as an open reading frame, function uncertain. This CDR3 is built from 16 residues. The V end was cut by 4 bases, the J end by 3 bases, with 17 bases between. This chain's CDR3 is CASSFFGTRATDTQYF. DNA for the CDR3: TGTGCCAGCAGTTTTTTCGGGACAAGGGCAACAGATACGCAGTATTTT.

The rearrangement uses TRBV13 and TRBJ2-7; 8 nucleotides agree with TRBD2. With V trimmed by 4 bases and J by 4 bases, 21 bases remained unmatched. CDR3 length: 19 residues. Germline lookup yields CDR1 PRHDT and CDR2 FYEKMQ (reference sequence). CDR3 nucleotides: TGTGCCAGCAGCTCCACCTTAGTGGCGGGGGGATGGAGGGGTTACGAGCAGTACTTC. This translates into CASSSTLVAGGWRGYEQYF.

The chain combines TRBV6-1 with TRBJ1-2; D might be TRBD1 (6 bases). V was shortened by 1 base and J by 8 bases, with 11 bases between the two germline ends. The CDR3 is made up of 13 amino acids. Germline V CDR1 and CDR2: MNHNS, SASEGT. CDR3: CASSEDRVDGYTF. In DNA form, the CDR3 reads TGTGCCAGCAGTGAAGACAGGGTGGACGGCTACACCTTC.